A single sample gave rise to the 27 T cell receptor beta chains below, sequenced in a study of Ad26.COV2.S vaccination and SARS-CoV-2 variants. Treatment described: 19 received Ad26.COV2.S at low or high dose, single or two shots; several received placebo; per-sample allocation not given. Sampling occurred on day 63 after the first vaccine or placebo injection. The assay was immunoSEQ multiplex PCR, and TCRdb's table has in-frame clones only and misses some. The sample yields under 600,000 clones, 89% seen once. The specimen comprised peripheral blood, sampled in a trial of Ad26.COV2.S vaccine versus placebo. All receptors derive from a person aged 18-60 years who received the Ad26.COV2.S COVID-19 vaccine or a placebo.

The rearrangement links TRBV28 to TRBJ1-1, with no clear D. The CDR3 contains 13 residues. V gave up 1 base and J gave up 2 bases, with 5 bases separating them. Germline CDR1 reads MDHEN; CDR2 reads SYDVKM. CDR3 region: CASSLFINTEAFF. DNA of the CDR3: TGTGCCAGCAGTTTATTCATCAACACTGAAGCTTTCTTT.

Only a few counts were recorded for this clone. V gene TRBV7-9 combines with J gene TRBJ1-2; maybe TRBD1 (5 bases). Germline CDR1 SEHNR, CDR2 FQNEAQ (reference sequence). The CDR3 contains 13 residues. V was shortened by 5 bases and J by 2 bases, with 9 bases between the two germline ends. The CDR3 coding sequence is TGTGCCAGCAGCCGGGGGTCCAACTATGGCTACACCTTC. It is translated as CASSRGSNYGYTF.

The sample holds one count of this clone. The chain is built from TRBV29-1 and TRBJ2-7; unclear D gene. There are 13 residues in the CDR3. Germline CDR1 SQVTM, CDR2 ANQGSEA. The V end lost 5 bases, the J end lost 3 bases, and 14 bases lay between the germline ends. CDR3 amino acids: CSVCVQEHYEQYF. The CDR3 DNA reads TGCAGCGTTTGCGTGCAGGAACACTACGAGCAGTACTTC.

V and J are TRBV28 and TRBJ1-2; D is undetermined. V gave up 7 bases and J gave up 8 bases, with 14 bases separating them. The germline V gene encodes CDR1 MDHEN and CDR2 SYDVKM. The CDR3 is 12 amino acids. CDR3 loop: CASTGEGRGYTF. CDR3 sequence (DNA): TGTGCCAGCACCGGGGAGGGTCGAGGCTACACCTTC.

The genes are TRBV9 and TRBJ2-3; no clear D. V lost 4 bases and J 4 bases, leaving 7 bases between the germline ends. The CDR3 runs 12 residues. Germline CDR1 is SGDLS and CDR2 is YYNGEE. CDR3 sequence: CASSSRPDTQYF. Here the CDR3 DNA reads TGTGCCAGCAGCTCCCGGCCAGATACGCAGTATTTT.

The chain has TRBV19 and TRBJ2-2; D possibly corresponds to TRBD1 (6 bases). The germline gives CDR1 LNHDA, CDR2 SQIVND (reference sequence). The CDR3 has 14 residues. Trimming left V 7 bases short and J 12 bases short, with 21 bases between. The CDR3 DNA reads as TGTGCCAGTAAAGAGGTGGGGGCGGAATGGAAGCTGTTTTTT. Amino acid sequence: CASKEVGAEWKLFF.

This clone was seen a few times. The chain combines TRBV4-1 with TRBJ2-3; 7 bases line up with TRBD2. Trimming removed 8 bases from V and 2 bases from J; junction bases left unmatched: 13. This CDR3 is 16 amino acids long. The germline CDR1 and CDR2 sequences are MGHRA and YSYEKL. CDR3 nucleotide sequence: TGCGCCAGCGCGTGGAGTCCGGCGGGGGACACAGATACGCAGTATTTT. This translates into CASAWSPAGDTDTQYF.

The chain uses TRBV9 and TRBJ2-3; 9 bases align to TRBD2. The CDR3 has 18 residues. The junction had 11 bases not matched to a gene; V was cut back by 3 bases and J by 0 bases. Germline CDR1 SGDLS, CDR2 YYNGEE. The CDR3 DNA is TGTGCCAGCAGCGCAGACCTAGCGGGGCTGTCTAGCACAGATACGCAGTATTTT. This gives the protein CASSADLAGLSSTDTQYF. Combining the CDR3 with reference TRBV9 and TRBJ2-3 gives the whole variable domain DSGVTQTPKHLITATGQRVTLRCSPRSGDLSVYWYQQSLDQGLQFLIQYYNGEERAKGNILERFSAQQFPDLHSELNLSSLELGDSALYFCASSADLAGLSSTDTQYFGPGTRLTVL.

The gene calls are TRBV6-6 and TRBJ2-1, with TRBD2 matching over 10 bases. Germline V gene sequence: CDR1 MNHNY, CDR2 SVGAGI (reference sequence). Trimming cost V 8 bases and J 6 bases; bases outside gene matches: 16. This CDR3 region has 17 residues. This CDR3 reads CASGRDGGASGSNEQFF. Written as DNA, the CDR3 is TGTGCCAGCGGTCGGGACGGAGGGGCTAGCGGGAGCAATGAGCAGTTCTTC.

This chain links TRBV3-1 (or the pseudogene TRBV3-2) with TRBJ2-3; tentatively, D is TRBD2 (5 bases). This CDR3 comprises 13 residues. The V and J ends lost 4 bases and 5 bases respectively, with 10 bases between them. CDR1 and CDR2 from the germline V gene are LGHDT and YNNKEL (reference sequence). CDR3 residues: CASSLREGDTQYF. The CDR3 coding sequence is TGTGCCAGCAGCCTCCGAGAGGGAGATACGCAGTATTTT.

This sequence joins TRBV2 and TRBJ1-5; D unresolved. Per the germline V gene, CDR1 is SNHLY and CDR2 is FYNNEI. CDR3 length: 15 amino acids. V gave up 4 bases and J gave up 1 base, with 11 bases separating them. The CDR3 loop is CASSGRVGSNQPQHF. The CDR3 coding sequence is TGTGCCAGCAGTGGGAGGGTTGGAAGCAATCAGCCCCAGCATTTT. Full variable domain (rest looked up from reference TRBV2 and TRBJ1-5): EPEVTQTPSHQVTQMGQEVILRCVPISNHLYFYWYRQILGQKVEFLVSFYNNEISEKSEIFDDQFSVERPDGSNFTLKIRSTKLEDSAMYFCASSGRVGSNQPQHFGDGTRLSIL.

This chain links TRBV9 with TRBJ2-6; the match to TRBD2 covers 12 bases. CDR1 is SGDLS, CDR2 YYNGEE, per germline. The CDR3 runs to 19 residues. Trimming removed 4 bases from V and 0 bases from J; junction bases left unmatched: 8. The CDR3 region is CASSSQTSGSVSGANVLTF. In nucleotides, the CDR3 is TGTGCCAGCAGCTCACAGACTAGCGGGAGCGTCTCTGGGGCCAACGTCCTGACTTTC.

The chain carries TRBV19 and TRBJ1-5; D ambiguous. The germline gives CDR1 LNHDA, CDR2 SQIVND (reference sequence). Trimming shortened V by 5 bases and J by 2 bases, and 19 bases separated the two germline ends. The CDR3 consists of 17 residues. CDR3 sequence (DNA): TGTGCCAGTAGTGTTCATAGGCCGGCAGCGGGCAATCAGCCCCAGCATTTT. It is translated as CASSVHRPAAGNQPQHF. The full variable domain, rest sourced from reference TRBV19 and TRBJ1-5, is DGGITQSPKYLFRKEGQNVTLSCEQNLNHDAMYWYRQDPGQGLRLIYYSQIVNDFQKGDIAEGYSVSREKKESFPLTVTSAQKNPTAFYLCASSVHRPAAGNQPQHFGDGTRLSIL.

Regarding this clone: This same CDR3 is encoded by further DNA sequences in the sample. The rearrangement links TRBV28 to TRBJ2-6; no clear D gene. This CDR3 is 13 amino acids long. Germline V CDR1 and CDR2: MDHEN, SYDVKM. V lost 5 bases, J lost 0 bases, and 2 bases lay in between. CDR3 protein: CASSLSGANVLTF. The CDR3 DNA sequence: TGTGCCAGCAGTCTCTCTGGGGCCAACGTCCTGACTTTC. The variable domain in full, completed from reference TRBV28 and TRBJ2-6, reads DVKVTQSSRYLVKRTGEKVFLECVQDMDHENMFWYRQDPGLGLRLIYFSYDVKMKEKGDIPEGYSVSREKKERFSLILESASTNQTSMYLCASSLSGANVLTFGAGSRLTVL.

The chain is built from TRBV15 and TRBJ2-5; 7 positions match TRBD1. Losses at the gene ends were 2 bases for V and 6 bases for J; bases not matched to a gene: 6. The CDR3 totals 14 residues. Germline CDR1 is LNHNV and CDR2 is YYDKDF (reference sequence). The CDR3 DNA follows: TGTGCCACCAGCAGAAGTAACAGGGGCCAGACCCAGTACTTC. This encodes CATSRSNRGQTQYF.

The chain couples TRBV28 to TRBJ2-4, with D hard to call. V dropped 7 bases and J dropped 3 bases, with 13 bases sitting between them. Germline V CDR1 and CDR2: MDHEN, SYDVKM. The CDR3 totals 14 residues. In DNA, the CDR3 is TGTGCCAGCACCTCCTTATGGCTCAAAAACATTCAGTACTTC. This sequence encodes CASTSLWLKNIQYF.

The CDR3 DNA sequence: TGTGCCAGCAGCTTCGGGACAGGGGGCTTTGGCTACACCTTC. This encodes CASSFGTGGFGYTF. The V call is TRBV5-4, the J call TRBJ1-2, with 12 positions matching TRBD1. The CDR3 is made up of 14 amino acids. The V segment lost 2 bases and the J segment 7 bases; nucleotides outside the gene matches: 3. Germline CDR1 and CDR2: SGHNT and YYREEE (reference sequence).

The rearrangement links TRBV4-1 to TRBJ2-7; 9 bases map to TRBD2. Per germline, CDR1 MGHRA and CDR2 YSYEKL. The V gene end was trimmed by 4 bases and the J gene end by 0 bases; junction bases not matched to a gene: 4. This CDR3 is 15 amino acids long. CDR3 sequence (DNA): TGCGCCAGCAGCCTACGGACTAGCGCCTCCTACGAGCAGTACTTC. As protein: CASSLRTSASYEQYF.

The chain joins TRBV30 to TRBJ1-6, with D maybe TRBD1 (6 bases). The CDR3 is made up of 15 amino acids. Per germline, CDR1 GTSNPN and CDR2 SVGIG (reference sequence). Trimming pared 2 bases from V and 5 bases from J, leaving 13 bases between. This CDR3 is CAWSQGWLDNSPLHF. The CDR3 DNA reads as TGTGCCTGGAGTCAGGGGTGGTTGGATAATTCACCCCTCCACTTT.

This clone has more than one count but fewer than ten. The chain uses TRBV15 and TRBJ1-2; D call uncertain. This CDR3 has 13 amino acids. Germline V lookup: CDR1 LNHNV, CDR2 YYDKDF (reference sequence). Trimming left V 3 bases short and J 4 bases short, with 9 bases between. This CDR3 reads CATSSSTLYGYTF. CDR3 bases: TGTGCCACCAGCAGTTCTACGCTCTATGGCTACACCTTC.

This chain uses TRBV7-3 with TRBJ2-3; 7 bases fit TRBD2. The CDR3 is 15 amino acids. Trimming removed 5 bases from V and 1 base from J; junction bases left unmatched: 6. Germline V gene sequence: CDR1 SGHTA, CDR2 FQGTGA. CDR3 coding DNA: TGTGCCAGCAGCCCCCGGGGGGACGGCACAGATACGCAGTATTTT. Translated, it gives CASSPRGDGTDTQYF.

This rearrangement joins TRBV2 to TRBJ1-2; the D gene is possibly TRBD1 (5 bases). Germline loops: CDR1 SNHLY, CDR2 FYNNEI. V shed 6 bases and J shed 4 bases, with 12 bases lying between them. This CDR3 has 13 residues. CDR3 sequence: CASRQDESYGYTF. CDR3 nucleotide sequence: TGTGCCAGCAGACAGGACGAATCCTATGGCTACACCTTC.

The chain employs TRBV10-3 and TRBJ1-4, with D hard to call. The CDR3 is made up of 16 amino acids. Trimming removed 10 bases from V and 0 bases from J, with 18 bases in between. Germline assignment: CDR1 ENHRY and CDR2 SYGVKD. The CDR3 DNA sequence: TGTGCCACCTCGAGGACGGAGATAACAACTAATGAAAAACTGTTTTTT. Its protein product is CATSRTEITTNEKLFF.

This chain links TRBV5-5 with TRBJ2-1; D is unclear. The CDR3 runs to 15 residues. In germline, CDR1 is SGHKS, CDR2 YYEKEE (reference sequence). V was trimmed by 0 bases and J by 1 base, leaving 8 bases between them. The CDR3 bases are TGTGCCAGCAGCTTGGATCTGGGTTCCTACAATGAGCAGTTCTTC. It translates to CASSLDLGSYNEQFF.

This chain uses TRBV27 with TRBJ2-1; TRBD1 matches at 9 bases. The CDR3 contains 14 residues. The J segment lost 8 bases and the V segment lost 3 bases, leaving 5 bases of the junction unmatched. Per germline, CDR1 MNHEY and CDR2 SMNVEV (reference sequence). CDR3 in DNA: TGTGCCAGCAGTTTTTGGGACAGGGTATATGAGCAGTTCTTC. Translated: CASSFWDRVYEQFF.

The rearrangement joins TRBV29-1 to TRBJ2-6; no firm D call. The CDR3 loop spans 16 amino acids. Germline values: CDR1 SQVTM, CDR2 ANQGSEA. V lost 5 bases and J lost 0, with 14 bases in between. The CDR3 protein is CSVRGTTYSGANVLTF. CDR3 nucleotides: TGCAGCGTTAGAGGCACGACTTACTCTGGGGCCAACGTCCTGACTTTC.

This clone was counted only a few times. The J gene is TRBJ1-1, the V gene TRBV6-5, with unresolved D. V was shortened by 5 bases and J by 0 bases, with 10 bases between the two germline ends. The CDR3 is made up of 14 amino acids. Germline CDR1 and CDR2: MNHEY and SVGAGI. The CDR3 bases are TGTGCCAGCAGTCCAGATAGGTTGAACACTGAAGCTTTCTTT. As protein: CASSPDRLNTEAFF.